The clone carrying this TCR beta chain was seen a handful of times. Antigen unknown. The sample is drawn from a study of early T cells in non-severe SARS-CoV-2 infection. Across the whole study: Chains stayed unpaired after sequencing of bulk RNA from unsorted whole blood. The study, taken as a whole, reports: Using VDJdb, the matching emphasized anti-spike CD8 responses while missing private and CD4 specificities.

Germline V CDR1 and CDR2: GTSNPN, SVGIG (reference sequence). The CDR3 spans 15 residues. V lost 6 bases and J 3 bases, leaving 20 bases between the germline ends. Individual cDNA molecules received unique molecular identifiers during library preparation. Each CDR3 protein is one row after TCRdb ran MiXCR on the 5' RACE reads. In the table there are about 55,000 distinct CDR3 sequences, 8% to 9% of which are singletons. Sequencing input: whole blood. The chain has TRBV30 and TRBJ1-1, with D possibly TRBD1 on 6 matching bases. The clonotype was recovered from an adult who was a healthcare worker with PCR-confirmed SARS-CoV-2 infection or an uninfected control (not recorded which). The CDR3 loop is CACGRAGGGHTEAFF. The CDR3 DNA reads TGTGCCTGCGGGAGGGCAGGCGGGGGGCACACTGAAGCTTTCTTT.